These 30 T cell receptor beta chains were all obtained from the same sample, sequenced in a study of blood T cell repertoires in COVID-19. Sequencing used immunoSEQ multiplex PCR; TCRdb keeps in-frame clones, though not all of them. The repertoire holds approximately 330,000 clones, with around nine tenths as singletons. Sequenced: peripheral blood. These receptors were collected from a woman aged 50 to 60 with active or convalescent COVID-19.

The gene calls are TRBV7-3 and TRBJ2-5, with 11 positions matching TRBD2. The CDR3 runs to 20 residues. Germline V gives CDR1 SGHTA, CDR2 FQGTGA. Trimming took 1 base from V and 2 from J; bases not matched to a gene: 15. CDR3 coding DNA: TGTGCCAGCAGCTTAAAGGGGCTAGCGGGAGGATATCTCTCGCAAGAGACCCAGTACTTC. Translation gives CASSLKGLAGGYLSQETQYF. Using reference TRBV7-3 and TRBJ2-5 for the parts outside the CDR3, the full variable domain is GAGVSQTPSNKVTEKGKYVELRCDPISGHTALYWYRQSLGQGPEFLIYFQGTGAADDSGLPNDRFFAVRPEGSVSTLKIQRTERGDSAVYLCASSLKGLAGGYLSQETQYFGPGTRLLVL.

The J gene is TRBJ2-1, the V gene TRBV6-4, with D tentatively TRBD1 (6 bases). Germline CDR1 MRHNA, CDR2 SNTAGT. This CDR3 spans 18 amino acids. The germline V and J ends were trimmed by 0 bases and 1 base, with 16 bases remaining between them. In nucleotides, the CDR3 is TGTGCCAGCAGTGACTCTCGGGCAGGGGTTCAATCCTACAATGAGCAGTTCTTC. This sequence encodes CASSDSRAGVQSYNEQFF.

This sequence joins TRBV4-3 and TRBJ2-7, with TRBD2 as a possible D gene (6 bases). Trimming stripped 0 bases from V and 0 bases from J, with 18 bases between. The length of the CDR3 is 18 residues. The germline CDR1 and CDR2 sequences are LGHNA and YSLEER. The CDR3 region has the DNA TGCGCCAGCAGCCAAGATATGGTAGCGGCTGGGCTCTCCTACGAGCAGTACTTC. Protein product: CASSQDMVAAGLSYEQYF.

The chain carries TRBV11-2 and TRBJ2-7; 12 bases align to TRBD2. This CDR3 has 13 amino acids. V dropped 4 bases and J dropped 6; count of bases not matched to a gene: 1. The germline V gene encodes CDR1 SGHAT and CDR2 FQNNGV. CDR3 sequence (DNA): TGTGCCAGCAGCTCGGGACTAGCGGGCGAGCAGTACTTC. Its translation: CASSSGLAGEQYF.

The chain couples TRBV29-1 to TRBJ2-1, with TRBD2 as a possible D gene (6 bases). The germline CDR1 and CDR2 sequences are SQVTM and ANQGSEA. Trimming stripped 2 bases from V and 6 bases from J, with 14 bases between. The CDR3 loop spans 14 amino acids. The CDR3 coding sequence is TGCAGCGTTGAACGGACTACCTCTAGCAATGAGCAGTTCTTC. Its protein product is CSVERTTSSNEQFF.

The V call is TRBV18, the J call TRBJ2-6; no firm D call. CDR3 size: 15 residues. V gave up 2 bases and J gave up 0 bases, with 5 bases separating them. Germline V gives CDR1 KGHSH, CDR2 LQKENI. The CDR3 region is CASSPTSSGANVLTF. The DNA for the CDR3 is TGTGCCAGCTCACCAACTTCCTCTGGGGCCAACGTCCTGACTTTC.

The V gene is TRBV5-1, the J gene TRBJ1-2; 8 bases match TRBD1. V shed 4 bases and J 4 bases; nucleotides not matched to a gene: 12. The CDR3 contains 16 residues. Germline CDR1 reads SGHRS; CDR2 reads YFSETQ. The CDR3 nucleotides read TGCGCCAGCAGCCCGGGACAGGTCGAAGCGTTCTATGGCTACACCTTC. This sequence encodes CASSPGQVEAFYGYTF.

This chain links TRBV11-3 with TRBJ2-3; perhaps TRBD1 as D (5 bases). The CDR3 is 15 amino acids. Deletions cut 1 base from V and 6 bases from J, with 14 bases between. The germline V gene encodes CDR1 SGHNT and CDR2 YENEEA. CDR3 region: CASSLGGHPSDTQYF. CDR3 nucleotides: TGTGCCAGCAGCTTAGGAGGACACCCCTCGGATACGCAGTATTTT.

This chain uses TRBV21-1 with TRBJ1-1; no check of the table's D call, TRBD1, against the DNA was made. TRBV21-1 is shown as a pseudogene. The CDR3 is made up of 16 amino acids. Written as DNA, the CDR3 is TGTGCCAGCAGCAACAGGGGGAACCTCATGAACACTGAAGCTTTCTTT. Encoded protein: CASSNRGNLMNTEAFF.

The chain employs TRBV18 and TRBJ1-2, with no clear D. V was cut by 3 bases and J by 0 bases, with 11 bases left in between. In germline, CDR1 is KGHSH, CDR2 LQKENI. CDR3 length equals 15 residues. CDR3 loop: CASSPSRNANYGYTF. The DNA for the CDR3 is TGTGCCAGCTCACCTAGCCGGAACGCTAACTATGGCTACACCTTC.

CDR3 residues: CASSPGGFFSPLHF. The CDR3 nucleotides read TGTGCCAGCAGCCCAGGGGGCTTTTTTTCACCCCTCCACTTT. The J gene is TRBJ1-6, the V gene TRBV11-2; 8 bases fit TRBD1. The germline V gene has CDR1 SGHAT and CDR2 FQNNGV. V lost 5 bases to trimming and J lost 9 bases; unmatched junction nucleotides: 6. The CDR3 is 14 residues long.

The J gene is TRBJ2-1, the V gene TRBV9; 11 nucleotides align to TRBD2. CDR3 length: 15 residues. J was trimmed by 4 bases and V by 3 bases; bases with no gene match: 3. Germline V gene lookup returns CDR1 SGDLS and CDR2 YYNGEE. The CDR3 DNA reads TGTGCCAGCAGCGCCGGGACTAGCGGTTACAATGAGCAGTTCTTC. This sequence encodes CASSAGTSGYNEQFF.

This clone was found once. This chain links TRBV6-5 with TRBJ1-5, with 8 positions matching TRBD1. The germline V gene has CDR1 MNHEY and CDR2 SVGAGI. V lost 6 bases and J lost 7; bases outside the gene matches: 8. This CDR3 contains 14 residues. The CDR3 here is CASSYDRGGQPQHF. Written as DNA, the CDR3 is TGTGCCAGCAGCTACGACAGGGGAGGCCAGCCCCAGCATTTT.

This rearrangement joins TRBV27 to TRBJ1-4; D unclear. This CDR3 contains 15 residues. Looked up from germline, CDR1 is MNHEY and CDR2 is SMNVEV (reference sequence). Trimming removed 0 bases from V and 7 bases from J, with 12 bases in between. Here the CDR3 reads CASSLSGSYGEKLFF. Written as DNA, the CDR3 is TGTGCCAGCAGTTTATCAGGGAGTTATGGTGAAAAACTGTTTTTT.

In DNA form, the CDR3 reads TGTGCCAGCGCTATGGGGGCAGGGGTCTACGAGCAGTACTTC. It translates to CASAMGAGVYEQYF. The chain employs TRBV28 and TRBJ2-7; D possibly corresponds to TRBD1 (6 bases). This CDR3 region has 14 residues. Germline loops: CDR1 MDHEN, CDR2 SYDVKM. Trimming removed 8 bases from V and 3 bases from J, with 17 bases in between.

The chain recombines TRBV5-1 with TRBJ2-3; weak D call: TRBD2 (7 bases). This CDR3 spans 14 amino acids. V was pared by 2 bases and J by 5 bases, with 12 bases between. CDR1 and CDR2 from the germline V gene are SGHRS and YFSETQ. In nucleotides, the CDR3 is TGCGCCAGCAGCTTTGGACAGCGGGGAGATACGCAGTATTTT. Residues: CASSFGQRGDTQYF.

The J gene is TRBJ1-1, the V gene TRBV7-2; possible D gene TRBD1, 6 bases. The V end was cut by 3 bases, the J end by 4 bases, with 15 bases between. Germline V lookup: CDR1 SGHTA, CDR2 FQGNSA. The CDR3 consists of 15 residues. CDR3 amino acids: CASSFSLTGTTEAFF. CDR3 coding DNA: TGTGCCAGCAGCTTCTCGCTCACAGGGACCACTGAAGCTTTCTTT.

The J gene is TRBJ2-1, the V gene TRBV5-1; 14 nucleotides line up with TRBD2. The germline CDR1 and CDR2 sequences are SGHRS and YFSETQ. The V gene end was trimmed by 4 bases and the J gene end by 10 bases; junction bases not matched to a gene: 7. The CDR3 is made up of 15 amino acids. The CDR3 DNA reads TGCGCCAGCAGCCTGGGACTAGCGGGAGTAGGAGAGCAGTTCTTC. Residues: CASSLGLAGVGEQFF.

Only one count was recorded for this clone. The rearrangement uses TRBV28 and TRBJ2-7, with a weak D call TRBD2 (6 bases). V was cut by 7 bases and J by 0 bases, with 16 bases left in between. This CDR3 contains 15 residues. Per the germline V gene, CDR1 is MDHEN and CDR2 is SYDVKM. The CDR3 reads CASKSGGGSSYEQYF. CDR3 nucleotide sequence: TGTGCCAGCAAGTCCGGGGGAGGTAGCTCCTACGAGCAGTACTTC.

There are a few counts of this clone. The genes are TRBV6-1 and TRBJ1-5, with a weak D call TRBD1 (6 bases). Trimming shortened V by 4 bases and J by 2 bases, and 15 bases separated the two germline ends. The germline V gene has CDR1 MNHNS and CDR2 SASEGT. There are 16 residues in the CDR3. Here the CDR3 DNA reads TGTGCCAGCAGTGGGCAACGGGGACAAGGCAATCAGCCCCAGCATTTT. It is translated as CASSGQRGQGNQPQHF.

The chain recombines TRBV25-1 with TRBJ1-3, with 7 bases fitting TRBD1. This CDR3 is 16 amino acids long. The germline V gene has CDR1 MGHDK and CDR2 SYGVNS. After removal of 0 bases from V and 1 base from J, the junction contained 3 bases not matched to a gene. The DNA of the CDR3 is TGTGCCAGCAGTGAATACGTGACAGGGTCTGGAAACACCATATATTTT. Translation: CASSEYVTGSGNTIYF. The complete variable domain, with remaining parts taken from reference TRBV25-1 and TRBJ1-3, reads EADIYQTPRYLVIGTGKKITLECSQTMGHDKMYWYQQDPGMELHLIHYSYGVNSTEKGDLSSESTVSRIRTEHFPLTLESARPSHTSQYLCASSEYVTGSGNTIYFGEGSWLTVV.

This clone was found once. The chain combines TRBV24-1 with TRBJ2-2, with a possible D match to TRBD1 (5 bases). Germline-derived CDR1 and CDR2 are KGHDR and SFDVKD. The CDR3 runs to 16 residues. Trimming left V 0 bases short and J 4 bases short, with 11 bases between. Here the CDR3 reads CATSDLGQGTTGELFF. DNA of the CDR3: TGTGCCACCAGTGATTTGGGGCAGGGTACCACCGGGGAGCTGTTTTTT.

Remarks on this clone: The sample carries other DNA sequences with the same CDR3. CDR3 coding DNA: TGTGCCATCAGTGAAGGGGGAACTGAAGCTTTCTTT. Translation: CAISEGGTEAFF. This chain links TRBV10-3 with TRBJ1-1, with D possibly matching TRBD1 (6 bases). This CDR3 is 12 amino acids long. V gave up 3 bases and J gave up 5 bases, with 7 bases separating them. Germline V gene data show CDR1 as ENHRY and CDR2 as SYGVKD.

This clone was observed a single time. This rearrangement joins TRBV19 to TRBJ1-5; D gene ambiguous. The germline CDR1 and CDR2 sequences are LNHDA and SQIVND (reference sequence). Trimming took off 5 bases at V and 1 base at J, with 12 bases between the two ends. This CDR3 spans 15 amino acids. CDR3 loop: CASSLDGVSNQPQHF. The CDR3 coding sequence is TGTGCCAGTAGTCTCGACGGGGTAAGCAATCAGCCCCAGCATTTT.

The J gene is TRBJ1-2, the V gene TRBV2; 10 bases align to TRBD1. The V gene's germline CDR1 is SNHLY and CDR2 FYNNEI. This CDR3 region has 13 residues. The V gene end was trimmed by 8 bases and the J gene end by 6 bases; junction bases not matched to a gene: 6. CDR3 residues: CASLTGQGDGYTF. DNA for the CDR3: TGTGCCAGCCTCACCGGACAGGGGGATGGCTACACCTTC.

The V call is TRBV7-2, the J call TRBJ1-2; 8 nucleotides match TRBD1. The CDR3 extends over 15 amino acids. Germline V lookup: CDR1 SGHTA, CDR2 FQGNSA. The J segment lost 3 bases and the V segment lost 2 bases, leaving 5 bases of the junction unmatched. The DNA for the CDR3 is TGTGCCAGCAGCTTAAAGGGGGGACAGGACTATGGCTACACCTTC. Its protein product is CASSLKGGQDYGYTF.

The rearrangement uses TRBV18 and TRBJ1-5; D unclear. The V end lost 2 bases, the J end lost 6 bases, and 11 bases lay between the germline ends. This CDR3 spans 14 amino acids. Germline loops: CDR1 KGHSH, CDR2 LQKENI. The CDR3, as DNA: TGTGCCAGCTCACCATCATTCGCCGGTCAGCCCCAGCATTTT. As protein: CASSPSFAGQPQHF.

This clone has only a few counts. This chain joins TRBV7-9 and TRBJ1-2; D is possibly TRBD1 (5 bases). Germline V gene sequence: CDR1 SEHNR, CDR2 FQNEAQ (reference sequence). V lost 6 bases, J lost 4 bases, and 12 bases lay in between. The CDR3 contains 13 residues. CDR3 protein: CASRGRVLYGYTF. In DNA form, the CDR3 reads TGTGCCAGCAGGGGCAGGGTACTCTATGGCTACACCTTC. The full variable domain, with the rest looked up from reference TRBV7-9 and TRBJ1-2, is DTGVSQNPRHKITKRGQNVTFRCDPISEHNRLYWYRQTLGQGPEFLTYFQNEAQLEKSRLLSDRFSAERPKGSFSTLEIQRTEQGDSAMYLCASRGRVLYGYTFGSGTRLTVV.

This chain joins TRBV18 and TRBJ1-1, with a possible D match to TRBD1 (5 bases). Between the trimmed V and J ends, which lost 2 bases and 0 bases, there was a span of 13 bases. The CDR3 is 16 residues long. The V gene's germline CDR1 is KGHSH and CDR2 LQKENI. CDR3 coding DNA: TGTGCCAGCTCACCAAAACAGGAAGTAATGAACACTGAAGCTTTCTTT. Protein sequence: CASSPKQEVMNTEAFF.

Remarks on this clone: The same CDR3 can be traced to other DNA sequences in this sample. This chain uses TRBV3-1 (or the pseudogene TRBV3-2) with TRBJ2-7, with TRBD2 as a possible D gene (6 bases). Germline assignment: CDR1 LGHDT and CDR2 YNNKEL (reference sequence). Between the trimmed V and J ends, which lost 2 bases and 3 bases, there was a span of 8 bases. The CDR3 contains 13 residues. Here the CDR3 reads CASSQRGGYEQYF. The CDR3, as DNA: TGTGCCAGCAGCCAAAGGGGAGGCTACGAGCAGTACTTC.